The rows below give T cell receptor beta chains drawn from one sample of a study of molecular identifiers for immune sequencing clone quantification. In TCRdb, the PCR reads were re-called with MiXCR into one record per CDR3 protein. This table has roughly 100,000 distinct CDR3 sequences, around 30% appearing once. Sequenced sample: naive CD8+ T cells from blood, with Jurkat cell RNA spiked in. The receptors originated from a human donor in good health. Some libraries in this study had Jurkat cell RNA spiked in. The CDR3 runs from the conserved cysteine through the conserved F or W. The D gene is left open where the match is weak. Clone size is stated in some rows and not others, as once, few, many or a class when expanded.

CDR3 protein: CASSAANQPQHF
CDR3 DNA: TGTGCCAGCAGCGCAGCGAATCAGCCCCAGCATTTT
clone size: few
D gene: -
J gene: TRBJ1-5
V gene: TRBV13

CDR3 protein: CANSEYTGLSYEQYF
CDR3 DNA: TGTGCCAACAGTGAATACACAGGGCTTTCCTACGAGCAGTACTTC
clone size: once
D gene: -
J gene: TRBJ2-7
V gene: TRBV6-1

CDR3 protein: CASSQAGLAGRSTDTQYF
CDR3 DNA: TGTGCCAGCAGCCAAGCGGGACTAGCGGGGAGAAGCACAGATACGCAGTATTTT
clone size: few
D gene: TRBD2
J gene: TRBJ2-3
V gene: TRBV4-2

CDR3 protein: CASSSLGAFTEAFF
CDR3 DNA: TGTGCCAGCAGTTCGCTGGGGGCGTTCACTGAAGCTTTCTTT
clone size: -
D gene: -
J gene: TRBJ1-1
V gene: TRBV12-3/TRBV12-4

CDR3 protein: CASSLVGAGYEQYF
CDR3 DNA: TGTGCCAGCAGCTTAGTGGGGGCGGGCTACGAGCAGTACTTC
clone size: -
D gene: -
J gene: TRBJ2-7
V gene: TRBV7-9

CDR3 protein: CASRFVGDDFNGYTF
CDR3 DNA: TGTGCCAGCAGATTCGTAGGGGATGACTTCAATGGCTACACCTTC
clone size: -
D gene: -
J gene: TRBJ1-2
V gene: TRBV28

CDR3 protein: CASSQVFRPNTGELFF
CDR3 DNA: TGTGCCAGCAGCCAAGTCTTCCGCCCCAACACCGGGGAGCTGTTTTTT
clone size: few
D gene: -
J gene: TRBJ2-2
V gene: TRBV5-6

CDR3 protein: CASSIDYNERFF
CDR3 DNA: TGTGCCAGTAGTATAGATTACAATGAGCGGTTCTTC
clone size: -
D gene: -
J gene: TRBJ2-1
V gene: TRBV19

CDR3 protein: CASSLFLYRNTAVGAFF
CDR3 DNA: -
clone size: -
D gene: -
J gene: TRBJ1-1
V gene: TRBV27

CDR3 protein: CASSQGEGAWEQYF
CDR3 DNA: TGCGCCAGCAGCCAAGGAGAGGGGGCATGGGAGCAGTACTTC
clone size: -
D gene: TRBD1
J gene: TRBJ2-7
V gene: TRBV4-1

CDR3 protein: CASSLGYDYYEQYF
CDR3 DNA: TGTGCCAGCAGCTTGGGGTACGACTACTACGAGCAGTACTTC
clone size: many
D gene: -
J gene: TRBJ2-7
V gene: TRBV7-2

CDR3 protein: CASNDHGGWEQYF
CDR3 DNA: TGTGCCAGCAATGACCACGGTGGATGGGAGCAGTACTTC
clone size: medium-sized
D gene: -
J gene: TRBJ2-7
V gene: TRBV6-2/TRBV6-3

CDR3 protein: CASSFGIPAPNEKLFF
CDR3 DNA: TGTGCCAGCAGCTTTGGCATCCCGGCTCCTAATGAAAAACTGTTTTTT
clone size: -
D gene: -
J gene: TRBJ1-4
V gene: TRBV7-2

CDR3 protein: CASSLGGAWYEQYF
CDR3 DNA: TGTGCCAGCAGTTTAGGCGGCGCCTGGTACGAGCAGTACTTC
clone size: many
D gene: -
J gene: TRBJ2-7
V gene: TRBV28

CDR3 protein: CASSLGSMIGDRYF
CDR3 DNA: TGTGCCAGCAGCTTAGGGTCCATGATAGGGGATAGGTACTTC
clone size: -
D gene: -
J gene: TRBJ2-4
V gene: TRBV7-8

CDR3 protein: CASSLDPGLGVF
CDR3 DNA: TGTGCCAGCAGTTTAGATCCGGGACTAGGGGTCTTC
clone size: -
D gene: TRBD2
J gene: TRBJ2-1
V gene: TRBV27

CDR3 protein: CASSSWSGLAGGPRETQNF
CDR3 DNA: TGTGCCAGCAGCTCGTGGTCCGGACTAGCGGGAGGGCCACGAGAGACCCAGAACTTC
clone size: -
D gene: TRBD2
J gene: TRBJ2-5
V gene: TRBV7-6

CDR3 protein: CATSDTSRAYEQYF
CDR3 DNA: TGTGCCACCAGTGACACCTCCAGGGCCTACGAGCAGTACTTC
clone size: -
D gene: -
J gene: TRBJ2-7
V gene: TRBV24-1

CDR3 protein: CASSIPPTSATSTDTQYF
CDR3 DNA: TGTGCCAGCAGTATACCCCCAACTAGCGCCACTAGCACAGATACGCAGTATTTT
clone size: -
D gene: TRBD2
J gene: TRBJ2-3
V gene: TRBV28

CDR3 protein: CATSRDGRPPGELFF
CDR3 DNA: TGTGCCACCAGCAGAGACGGGAGGCCCCCAGGGGAGCTGTTTTTT
clone size: -
D gene: TRBD2
J gene: TRBJ2-2
V gene: TRBV15

CDR3 protein: CSARAPAGVPYEQYF
CDR3 DNA: TGCAGTGCTAGAGCACCGGCGGGGGTTCCCTACGAGCAGTACTTC
clone size: -
D gene: TRBD2
J gene: TRBJ2-7
V gene: TRBV20-1

CDR3 protein: CSVDFGVADTQYF
CDR3 DNA: TGCAGCGTTGATTTTGGGGTTGCAGATACGCAGTATTTT
clone size: many
D gene: -
J gene: TRBJ2-3
V gene: TRBV29-1

CDR3 protein: CASSHPGQGSPYSNQPQHF
CDR3 DNA: TGTGCCAGTAGCCACCCGGGACAGGGTAGCCCGTATAGCAATCAGCCCCAGCATTTT
clone size: -
D gene: TRBD1
J gene: TRBJ1-5
V gene: TRBV19

CDR3 protein: CASSVDRFPDTQYF
CDR3 DNA: TGTGCCAGCAGCGTAGATAGGTTTCCAGATACGCAGTATTTT
clone size: many
D gene: -
J gene: TRBJ2-3
V gene: TRBV9

CDR3 protein: CASRGLAGPGELFF
CDR3 DNA: TGTGCCAGCAGGGGACTAGCGGGCCCCGGGGAGCTGTTTTTT
clone size: -
D gene: TRBD2
J gene: TRBJ2-2
V gene: TRBV27

CDR3 protein: CASSPSKFYGYTF
CDR3 DNA: TGTGCCAGCAGCCCCAGTAAGTTCTATGGCTACACCTTC
clone size: few
D gene: -
J gene: TRBJ1-2
V gene: TRBV12-3/TRBV12-4

CDR3 protein: CASSLGTHSDQPQHF
CDR3 DNA: TGTGCCAGCAGCTTGGGGACCCATAGCGATCAGCCCCAGCATTTT
clone size: -
D gene: -
J gene: TRBJ1-5
V gene: TRBV7-9

CDR3 protein: CASSPGGGASGELYF
CDR3 DNA: TGCGCCAGCAGCCCCGGGGGCGGCGCCTCCGGGGAGCTGTATTTT
clone size: -
D gene: -
J gene: TRBJ2-2
V gene: TRBV4-3

CDR3 protein: CSAHGTSSSEQYF
CDR3 DNA: TGCAGTGCTCACGGGACTTCCTCCTCCGAGCAGTACTTC
clone size: -
D gene: -
J gene: TRBJ2-7
V gene: TRBV20-1

CDR3 protein: CASSFSGELFF
CDR3 DNA: TGTGCCAGCAGTTTCTCCGGGGAGCTGTTTTTT
clone size: many
D gene: -
J gene: TRBJ2-2
V gene: TRBV28

CDR3 protein: CSARPQRENTDTQYF
CDR3 DNA: TGCAGTGCTAGACCGCAGCGGGAGAACACAGATACGCAGTATTTT
clone size: -
D gene: TRBD2
J gene: TRBJ2-3
V gene: TRBV20-1

CDR3 protein: CAILGNRTEAFF
CDR3 DNA: TGCGCCATTTTGGGGAATAGGACTGAAGCTTTCTTT
clone size: -
D gene: -
J gene: TRBJ1-1
V gene: TRBV10-2

CDR3 protein: CASRTGQGSYSEQFF
CDR3 DNA: TGTGCCAGCAGAACGGGACAGGGATCCTACAGTGAGCAGTTCTTC
clone size: few
D gene: TRBD1
J gene: TRBJ2-1
V gene: TRBV12-3/TRBV12-4

CDR3 protein: CASNRGSYEQYF
CDR3 DNA: TGTGCCAGCAACAGGGGCTCCTATGAACAGTACTTC
clone size: -
D gene: -
J gene: TRBJ2-7
V gene: TRBV3-2

CDR3 protein: CASSSLQGSTDTQYF
CDR3 DNA: TGTGCCAGCAGTTCCCTTCAGGGGAGCACAGATACGCAGTATTTT
clone size: few
D gene: -
J gene: TRBJ2-3
V gene: TRBV11-2

CDR3 protein: CASSQGYVGTQAFF
CDR3 DNA: TGCGCCAGCAGCCAAGGATACGTCGGGACACAAGCTTTCTTT
clone size: many
D gene: -
J gene: TRBJ1-1
V gene: TRBV4-1

CDR3 protein: CASSPGSGRESGELFF
CDR3 DNA: TGTGCCAGCAGCCCAGGAAGTGGGCGGGAGTCCGGGGAGCTGTTTTTT
clone size: -
D gene: TRBD2
J gene: TRBJ2-2
V gene: TRBV7-3

CDR3 protein: CSATLSLAGGEQYF
CDR3 DNA: TGCAGTGCCACGTTATCGCTAGCGGGAGGCGAGCAGTACTTC
clone size: -
D gene: TRBD2
J gene: TRBJ2-7
V gene: TRBV20-1

CDR3 protein: CSALLLVSGSNTDTQYF
CDR3 DNA: TGCAGTGCTCTTCTTCTGGTGAGCGGGAGTAACACAGATACGCAGTATTTT
clone size: -
D gene: TRBD2
J gene: TRBJ2-3
V gene: TRBV20-1

CDR3 protein: CAGSQAGGYEQYF
CDR3 DNA: TGTGCCGGCAGCCAAGCCGGAGGCTACGAGCAGTACTTC
clone size: -
D gene: -
J gene: TRBJ2-7
V gene: TRBV3-1

CDR3 protein: CSVGLGVNTEAFF
CDR3 DNA: TGCAGCGTGGGACTAGGGGTGAACACTGAAGCTTTCTTT
clone size: few
D gene: -
J gene: TRBJ1-1
V gene: TRBV29-1

CDR3 protein: CASSFLPSNRGEGYEQYF
CDR3 DNA: TGTGCCAGCAGTTTCCTACCCAGTAACAGGGGGGAAGGCTACGAGCAGTACTTC
clone size: -
D gene: TRBD1
J gene: TRBJ2-7
V gene: TRBV6-5

CDR3 protein: CSVEDRASRHNEQFF
CDR3 DNA: TGCAGCGTTGAAGATCGGGCTAGTCGCCACAATGAGCAGTTCTTC
clone size: -
D gene: -
J gene: TRBJ2-1
V gene: TRBV29-1

CDR3 protein: CASRGDRTYEQYF
CDR3 DNA: TGCGCCAGCAGAGGGGACAGAACCTACGAGCAGTACTTC
clone size: many
D gene: TRBD1
J gene: TRBJ2-7
V gene: TRBV5-1

CDR3 protein: CASSPPWTNEQFF
CDR3 DNA: TGTGCCAGCAGCCCACCTTGGACCAATGAGCAGTTCTTC
clone size: -
D gene: -
J gene: TRBJ2-1
V gene: TRBV7-9

CDR3 protein: CASSLEALNGGSSYEQYF
CDR3 DNA: TGTGCCAGCAGCTTAGAGGCCCTAAATGGAGGTAGCTCCTACGAGCAGTACTTC
clone size: many
D gene: -
J gene: TRBJ2-7
V gene: TRBV7-6

CDR3 protein: CASWKGWEQPQHF
CDR3 DNA: TGTGCCAGCTGGAAGGGCTGGGAGCAGCCCCAGCATTTT
clone size: -
D gene: -
J gene: TRBJ1-5
V gene: TRBV6-2/TRBV6-3

CDR3 protein: CSARVHDSYEQYF
CDR3 DNA: TGCAGTGCTAGAGTTCACGACTCCTACGAGCAGTACTTC
clone size: -
D gene: -
J gene: TRBJ2-7
V gene: TRBV20-1

CDR3 protein: CSAPWLAGVVADTQYF
CDR3 DNA: TGCAGTGCCCCCTGGCTAGCGGGAGTCGTGGCAGATACGCAGTATTTT
clone size: few
D gene: TRBD2
J gene: TRBJ2-3
V gene: TRBV20-1

CDR3 protein: CASRKGQLSSYNEQFF
CDR3 DNA: TGTGCCAGCAGGAAGGGACAACTGAGCTCCTACAATGAGCAGTTCTTC
clone size: -
D gene: -
J gene: TRBJ2-1
V gene: TRBV6-2/TRBV6-3

CDR3 protein: CASSYFQGAEAFF
CDR3 DNA: TGTGCCAGCAGTTACTTTCAGGGGGCGGAAGCTTTCTTT
clone size: few
D gene: TRBD1
J gene: TRBJ1-1
V gene: TRBV6-5

CDR3 protein: CSAPWLAGGVADTQYF
CDR3 DNA: TGCAGTGCCCCCTGGCTAGCGGGAGGCGTGGCAGATACGCAGTATTTT
clone size: -
D gene: TRBD2
J gene: TRBJ2-3
V gene: TRBV20-1

CDR3 protein: CASSFGVAKNIQYF
CDR3 DNA: TGTGCCAGCAGCTTCGGTGTAGCCAAAAACATTCAGTACTTC
clone size: many
D gene: -
J gene: TRBJ2-4
V gene: TRBV7-9

CDR3 protein: CASGPYTEAFF
CDR3 DNA: TGTGCCAGCGGCCCTTACACTGAAGCTTTCTTT
clone size: few
D gene: -
J gene: TRBJ1-1
V gene: TRBV12-3/TRBV12-4

CDR3 protein: CASSLGVTSDGEQYF
CDR3 DNA: TGTGCCAGCAGCTTGGGGGTGACTAGCGACGGGGAGCAGTACTTC
clone size: many
D gene: TRBD2
J gene: TRBJ2-7
V gene: TRBV5-4

CDR3 protein: CASSLDPTGAYEQYF
CDR3 DNA: TGTGCCAGCAGCTTAGACCCGACAGGGGCCTACGAGCAGTACTTC
clone size: -
D gene: TRBD1
J gene: TRBJ2-7
V gene: TRBV7-6

CDR3 protein: CASSQGLGQQETQYF
CDR3 DNA: TGTGCCAGCAGCCAGGGGTTGGGACAGCAAGAGACCCAGTACTTC
clone size: few
D gene: TRBD1
J gene: TRBJ2-5
V gene: TRBV7-6

CDR3 protein: CASSVTVVSDTQYF
CDR3 DNA: TGTGCCAGTAGTGTAACAGTTGTATCAGATACGCAGTATTTT
clone size: -
D gene: -
J gene: TRBJ2-3
V gene: TRBV19